This is a list of T cell receptor beta chains from one sample in a study of siplizumab effects on memory and regulatory T cells. The data were produced by immunoSEQ multiplex PCR, yet TCRdb's version contains in-frame clones alone and is incomplete. Of around 94,000 clones in the sample, 92% were seen once. Specimen: CD4+ T cells sorted from blood. All receptors come from a human donor in good health. Each CDR3 is given with its conserved first and last residue. A D gene is named only where the DNA matches it firmly. Clone size is shown for a subset of rows, as once, few, many or a class of expanded clone.

V,J,D,length,size,DNA,CDR3
TRBV28,TRBJ2-7,TRBD2,15,-,TGTGCCAGCAGTGCTCCTAGCGGAGCCCACTACGAGCAGTACTTC,CASSAPSGAHYEQYF
TRBV28,TRBJ2-4,-,15,-,TGTGCCAGCAGTCATGGGGACAACCTCGCGGGCATTCAGTACTTC,CASSHGDNLAGIQYF
TRBV5-1,TRBJ1-1,-,13,-,TGCGCCAGCAGCTTGATAGTGAACACTGAAGCTTTCTTT,CASSLIVNTEAFF
TRBV5-1,TRBJ2-7,TRBD2,16,-,TGCGCCAGCAGCTCTGGGACTAGCGGGACCTCCTACGAGCAGTACTTC,CASSSGTSGTSYEQYF
TRBV19,TRBJ1-4,-,13,-,TGTGCCAGTAGTATAAGAGAAAATGAAAAACTGTTTTTT,CASSIRENEKLFF
TRBV30,TRBJ1-1,-,14,once,TGTGCCTGGAGTGGTGGTCAGATTGAGTCGGGAGCTTTCTTT,CAWSGGQIESGAFF
TRBV7-9,TRBJ2-3,-,15,-,TGTGCCAGCAGCGCTAGGGGCCCTGGCACAGATACGCAGTATTTT,CASSARGPGTDTQYF
TRBV28,TRBJ1-5,-,16,-,TGTGCCAGCACCGAGTCGGGGGCGAACTCTATTCAGCCCCAGCATTTT,CASTESGANSIQPQHF
TRBV27,TRBJ2-7,-,15,-,TGTGCCAGCAGTTTAGGTGGCAGGTTGGCCTACGAGCAGTACTTC,CASSLGGRLAYEQYF
TRBV4-1,TRBJ2-2,-,14,-,TGCGCCAGCAGCCCCTTACCTGGACTGGGGGAGCTGTTTTTT,CASSPLPGLGELFF
TRBV11-2,TRBJ2-3,-,15,-,TGTGCCAGCAGCTCCCTGAGATGGAACACAGATACGCAGTATTTT,CASSSLRWNTDTQYF
TRBV6-1,TRBJ2-2,-,11,-,TGTGCCAGCAGCCACACCGGGGAGCTGTTTTTT,CASSHTGELFF
TRBV19,TRBJ1-5,TRBD1,14,-,TGTGCCAGTAGTATCCGGGACAGTAATCAGCCCCAGCATTTT,CASSIRDSNQPQHF
TRBV30,TRBJ1-2,-,11,-,TGTGCCTGGAGTGGGATTCTAGGCTACACCTTC,CAWSGILGYTF
TRBV5-1,TRBJ2-1,TRBD2,19,-,TGCGCCAGCAGCCCAGGGACAGGGCCGACTAGCGGGAGGTACAATGAGCAGTTCTTC,CASSPGTGPTSGRYNEQFF
TRBV29-1,TRBJ2-6,-,16,-,TGCAGCGTTGATGATAGGAGGGGGGCTGGGGCCAACGTCCTGACTTTC,CSVDDRRGAGANVLTF
TRBV18,TRBJ2-1,-,17,-,TGTGCCAGCTCACCACTGCGGTCGGGAAAATCTTACAATGAGCAGTTCTTC,CASSPLRSGKSYNEQFF
TRBV27,TRBJ1-5,TRBD1,15,-,TGTGCCAGCACCCCCGGGGACAGGCCAAATCAGCCCCAGCATTTT,CASTPGDRPNQPQHF
TRBV6-1,TRBJ2-5,TRBD2,15,-,TGTGCCAGCAGTGAAATTCTCGCTAGCGGACTGCCCCAGTACTTC,CASSEILASGLPQYF
TRBV7-9,TRBJ2-2,TRBD2,17,-,TGTGCCAGCAGCCCCCAAGCGGGAGGGACGAACACCGGGGAGCTGTTTTTT,CASSPQAGGTNTGELFF
TRBV2,TRBJ2-2,-,15,-,TGTGCCAGCAGTCATTTACCGGGGAACACCGGGGAGCTGTTTTTT,CASSHLPGNTGELFF
TRBV30,TRBJ2-3,-,13,-,TGTGCCGGTAACAGGGTTGGCACAGATACGCAGTATTTT,CAGNRVGTDTQYF
TRBV5-1,TRBJ1-1,-,13,-,TGCGCCAGCAATCACGGGGTGAACACTGAAGCTTTCTTT,CASNHGVNTEAFF
TRBV19,TRBJ2-5,TRBD1,15,once,TGTGCCAGTAGTATGGGGACGGGACAGGGAGAGACCCAGTACTTC,CASSMGTGQGETQYF
TRBV28,TRBJ1-2,TRBD1,14,-,TGTGCCAGCAGTCCCAGGGGGCGTAATTATGGCTACACCTTC,CASSPRGRNYGYTF
TRBV18,TRBJ2-2,TRBD2,18,-,TGTGCCAGCTCACCGCGAGCGGGAGCCCCTCCGAACACCGGGGAGCTGTTTTTT,CASSPRAGAPPNTGELFF
TRBV5-6,TRBJ2-2,-,16,once,TGTGCCAGCAGCTTGAGAGTCGGAGCGAACACCGGGGAGCTGTTTTTT,CASSLRVGANTGELFF
TRBV27,TRBJ2-2,-,18,once,TGTGCCAGCAGATCTAAAATTTTTCGGGCCACGAACACCGGGGAGCTGTTTTTT,CASRSKIFRATNTGELFF
TRBV7-2,TRBJ2-1,-,14,-,TGTGCCAGCCTTAGGGACACTCATTACAATGAGCAGTTCTTC,CASLRDTHYNEQFF
TRBV18,TRBJ2-2,TRBD2,15,-,TGTGCCAGCTCACCACCGACTAGCGGGACCGGGGAGCTGTTTTTT,CASSPPTSGTGELFF
TRBV20-1,TRBJ1-1,-,10,-,TGCAGTGCTAGTTCCCGGCCGGTTTACTTT,CSASSRPVYF
TRBV7-3,TRBJ2-1,-,13,-,TGTGCCAGCAGCTACCAGGGGTTTGGGGAGCAGTTCTTC,CASSYQGFGEQFF
TRBV7-2,TRBJ2-7,-,14,-,TGTGCCAGCAGCTTAGCGCACAGTTCCTACGAGCAGTACTTC,CASSLAHSSYEQYF
TRBV28,TRBJ1-5,-,14,once,TGTGCCAGCAGTTTTGGGGGGGAGGCGCAGCCCCAGCATTTT,CASSFGGEAQPQHF
TRBV5-4,TRBJ2-7,TRBD2,15,once,TGTGCCAGCAGCACGGGGGGGGCTCGGTACTACGAGCAGTACTTC,CASSTGGARYYEQYF
TRBV6-5,TRBJ1-4,-,15,-,TGTGCCAGCAGCCCTGACGGGGGTCATACCGAAAAACTGTTTTTT,CASSPDGGHTEKLFF
TRBV5-6,TRBJ1-5,TRBD1,19,-,TGTGCCAGCAGCAAACTACGACAGGGGATAGGGCGTGGCAATCAGCCCCAGCATTTT,CASSKLRQGIGRGNQPQHF
TRBV7-3,TRBJ2-3,TRBD2,15,-,TGTGCCAGCAGCTCAAGCACTAGCGGCACAGATACGCAGTATTTT,CASSSSTSGTDTQYF
TRBV30,TRBJ2-1,-,14,once,TGTGCCTGGAACAGGGCGCCCGCAGAGAATGAGCAGTTCTTC,CAWNRAPAENEQFF
TRBV5-1,TRBJ1-4,-,15,-,TGCGCCAGCAGCCCCGGACGCGGTCAGAATGAAAAACTGTTTTTT,CASSPGRGQNEKLFF
TRBV30,TRBJ1-5,TRBD1,13,-,TGTGCCTGGTCGGGACAGGGCGGTCAGCCCCAGCATTTT,CAWSGQGGQPQHF
TRBV7-9,TRBJ2-7,-,13,-,TGTGCCAGCAGCTTATTTTCGTCCTACGAGCAGTACTTC,CASSLFSSYEQYF